This passage covers 8 T cell receptor beta chains from one sample sequenced in a study of pediatric ulcerative colitis. Profiled with immunoSEQ multiplex PCR; TCRdb holds only in-frame clones, not every one. The sample lists some 37,000 clones, roughly 72% occurring once. The rectum was sampled with one to two pinch biopsies at colonoscopy. Sequenced sample: gut tissue. These receptors were collected from a boy aged 5-17 years with moderate ulcerative colitis.

This sequence joins TRBV5-1 and TRBJ2-5, with a tentative D call TRBD2 (6 bases). This CDR3 contains 14 residues. Trimming removed 0 bases at V and 1 base at J, with 7 bases between. Germline V gene lookup returns CDR1 SGHRS and CDR2 YFSETQ. CDR3: CASSLGDFQETQYF. As DNA, the CDR3 is TGCGCCAGCAGCTTGGGGGACTTCCAAGAGACCCAGTACTTC.

The chain employs TRBV15 and TRBJ2-1; D gene uncertain. The CDR3 is made up of 12 amino acids. Germline CDR1 LNHNV, CDR2 YYDKDF (reference sequence). Trimming cost V 1 base and J 7 bases, with 5 bases left between them. CDR3 bases: TGTGCCACCAGCAGAGTCCATAATGAGCAGTTCTTC. Protein: CATSRVHNEQFF.

The rearrangement joins TRBV4-2 to TRBJ2-3; 9 nucleotides align to TRBD2. Losses at the gene ends were 4 bases for V and 0 bases for J; bases not matched to a gene: 2. This CDR3 is built from 15 residues. CDR1 is LGHNA, CDR2 YNFKEQ, per germline. The CDR3 loop reads CASSLAGASTDTQYF. CDR3 sequence (DNA): TGTGCCAGCAGCCTAGCGGGAGCAAGCACAGATACGCAGTATTTT.

This chain connects TRBV6-4 to TRBJ2-2; D gene unclear. Trimming shortened V by 6 bases and J by 3 bases, and 14 bases separated the two germline ends. The CDR3 length is 15 residues. Germline values: CDR1 MRHNA, CDR2 SNTAGT. The CDR3 region has the DNA TGTGCCAGCAGAGAGGACGTCAGTTACACCGGGGAGCTGTTTTTT. Protein: CASREDVSYTGELFF.

This clone was observed a few times. The chain joins TRBV30 to TRBJ2-2; D is undetermined. The CDR3 contains 13 residues. V was trimmed by 5 bases and J by 9 bases, leaving 16 bases between them. Germline values: CDR1 GTSNPN, CDR2 SVGIG (reference sequence). CDR3 sequence reads: CAWALLGHRELFF. In DNA, the CDR3 is TGTGCCTGGGCCCTCTTAGGCCACCGGGAGCTGTTTTTT.

The rearrangement links TRBV7-6 to TRBJ2-3; 8 bases are shared with TRBD1. CDR1 and CDR2 (germline): SGHVS, FNYEAQ. The J segment lost 2 bases and the V segment lost 4 bases, leaving 5 bases of the junction unmatched. The CDR3 is 15 residues long. In DNA, the CDR3 is TGTGCCAGCAGCTACCGGGACAGGAACACAGATACGCAGTATTTT. Residues: CASSYRDRNTDTQYF.

The chain recombines TRBV9 with TRBJ2-3; 9 bases are a match to TRBD1. Germline CDR1 is SGDLS and CDR2 is YYNGEE. There are 19 residues in the CDR3. V lost 5 bases to trimming and J lost 6 bases; unmatched junction nucleotides: 22. In DNA form, the CDR3 reads TGTGCCAGCAGGGCCAGGAACGGGGACAGGGCCGAATCACCCGATACGCAGTATTTT. It is translated as CASRARNGDRAESPDTQYF.

This clone is classed as medium-sized. The V call is TRBV2, the J call TRBJ1-6; D is perhaps TRBD1 (5 bases). V shed 4 bases and J shed 6 bases, with 16 bases lying between them. Germline V gene sequence: CDR1 SNHLY, CDR2 FYNNEI. This CDR3 has 16 residues. The CDR3 sequence is CASSAQGGIGNSPLHF. The DNA of the CDR3 is TGTGCCAGCAGTGCTCAGGGTGGTATAGGTAATTCACCCCTCCACTTT.